The rows below give T cell receptor beta chains drawn from one sample of a study of blood T cell repertoires in COVID-19. TCRdb's copy holds only in-frame clones and misses some; the assay was immunoSEQ multiplex PCR. The table lists 200,000 to 300,000 clones, about 86% of them singletons. Sequences were obtained from PBMCs or T cells enriched from blood (not recorded which). The receptors were sampled from a woman aged 40 to 50 with acute COVID-19. CDR3s include the opening cysteine and the closing phenylalanine or tryptophan. The order of the fields is clone size, D gene, J gene, V gene, CDR3 DNA, CDR3 protein. The D gene is left open where the match is weak. Only some rows state a clone size, as once, few, many or a class for expanded clones.

.,TRBD2,TRBJ2-1,TRBV6-5,TGTGCCAGCAGTTATGCGGGAGCAGTCAATGAGCAGTTCTTC,CASSYAGAVNEQFF
.,.,TRBJ2-1,TRBV6-5,TGTGCCAGCAGTTACCTCGCGGGGAGCAATGAGCAGTTCTTC,CASSYLAGSNEQFF
.,.,TRBJ2-5,TRBV7-8,TGTGCCAGCAGCTACGGACAGAAAGAGACCCAGTACTTC,CASSYGQKETQYF
.,TRBD1,TRBJ1-5,TRBV11-2,TGTGCCAGCAGCCCTGAACAGGGGGCCAGGCAGCCCCAGCATTTT,CASSPEQGARQPQHF
.,TRBD1,TRBJ1-3,TRBV3-1/TRBV3-2,TGTGCCAGCAGCCCCGACAGGGTCAGCTCTGGAAACACCATATATTTT,CASSPDRVSSGNTIYF
.,.,TRBJ1-2,TRBV7-8,TGTGCCAGCAGCTTATCCCAGGGTTACTATGGCTACACCTTC,CASSLSQGYYGYTF
.,.,TRBJ1-6,TRBV6-1,TGTGCCAGCAGTGAGAGGAATTCACCCCTCCACTTT,CASSERNSPLHF
.,TRBD2,TRBJ2-3,TRBV9,TGTGCCAGCAGCGGGACTAGCGGGAGCTCCCCAGATACGCAGTATTTT,CASSGTSGSSPDTQYF
once,TRBD1,TRBJ2-1,TRBV27,TGTGCCAGCAGTTACGGGACAGGGGGCTACAATGAGCAGTTCTTC,CASSYGTGGYNEQFF
.,.,TRBJ2-3,TRBV19,TGTGCCAGTAGTATAGCTAGCACAGATACGCAGTATTTT,CASSIASTDTQYF
.,.,TRBJ1-5,TRBV29-1,TGCAGCGCCCAGGACAGTTGGGTCCAGCCCCAGCATTTT,CSAQDSWVQPQHF
once,.,TRBJ2-2,TRBV5-4,TGTGCCAGCAGCCACACATCGAACACCGGGGAGCTGTTTTTT,CASSHTSNTGELFF
.,.,TRBJ1-1,TRBV10-2,TGCGCCAGCAGTCCTACTAACACTGAAGCTTTCTTT,CASSPTNTEAFF
.,.,TRBJ2-5,TRBV3-1/TRBV3-2,TGTGCCAGCAGCCAATATCCAGCGGGCCAACAAGAGACCCAGTACTTC,CASSQYPAGQQETQYF
.,TRBD2,TRBJ2-7,TRBV5-4,TGTGCCAGCAGCTTGAGGCTAGCGGGAGCCCCCTCTTTC,CASSLRLAGAPSF
.,TRBD1,TRBJ1-3,TRBV6-5,TGTGCCAGCAGTTACTCGGGTACAGGGGTTGGAAACACCATATATTTT,CASSYSGTGVGNTIYF
.,.,TRBJ2-3,TRBV7-8,TGTGCCAGCAGCGACTACGACGGAGGAGATACGCAGTATTTT,CASSDYDGGDTQYF
.,TRBD2,TRBJ2-7,TRBV14,TGTGCCAGCAGCCACGCCCCGGGGACTAGCGGGAGATACGAGCAGTACTTC,CASSHAPGTSGRYEQYF
.,.,TRBJ1-2,TRBV11-3,TGTGCCAGCAGCTTGGACAGCAACTATGGCTACACCTTC,CASSLDSNYGYTF
.,.,TRBJ1-3,TRBV5-4,TGTGCCAGCAGCTTGGGCCCGCGGGCCCGTAGTGGAAACACCATATATTTT,CASSLGPRARSGNTIYF
.,.,TRBJ2-1,TRBV11-2,TGTGCCAGCAGCTTACAGGTAATGAACCACAATGAGCAGTTCTTC,CASSLQVMNHNEQFF
.,TRBD1,TRBJ1-5,TRBV5-1,TGCGCCAGCAGCTTCGTAGGGGGGACAGGTCAGCCCCAGCATTTT,CASSFVGGTGQPQHF